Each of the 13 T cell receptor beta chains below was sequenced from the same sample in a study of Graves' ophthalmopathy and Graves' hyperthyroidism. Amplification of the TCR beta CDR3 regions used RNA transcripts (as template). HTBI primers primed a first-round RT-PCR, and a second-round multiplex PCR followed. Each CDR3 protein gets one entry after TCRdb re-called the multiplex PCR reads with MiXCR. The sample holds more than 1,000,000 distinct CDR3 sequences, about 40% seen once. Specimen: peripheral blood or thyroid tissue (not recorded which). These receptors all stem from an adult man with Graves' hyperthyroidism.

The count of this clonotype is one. The CDR3 spells CASRIAGEQFF. The DNA of the CDR3 is TGTGCCAGCAGAATAGCGGGGGAGCAGTTCTTC. The gene calls are TRBV11-2 and TRBJ2-5; 8 positions agree with TRBD2. The J call is uncertain, as TRBJ2-1 better fits the DNA end. Germline assignment: CDR1 SGHAT and CDR2 FQNNGV. This CDR3 region has 11 residues.

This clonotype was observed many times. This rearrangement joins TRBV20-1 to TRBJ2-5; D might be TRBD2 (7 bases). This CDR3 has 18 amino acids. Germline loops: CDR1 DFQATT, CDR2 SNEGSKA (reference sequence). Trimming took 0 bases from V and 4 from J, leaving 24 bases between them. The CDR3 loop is CSAREGGGLVGFGETQYF. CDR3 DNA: TGCAGTGCTAGAGAAGGGGGGGGACTGGTGGGGTTCGGAGAGACCCAGTACTTC.

For the CDR3, the DNA is TGCAGTGCTAGTGCGGGAGAGACCCAGTACTTC. This encodes CSASAGETQYF. The rearrangement uses TRBV20-1 and TRBJ2-5; TRBD2 is a possible D gene (5 bases). V gave up 3 bases and J gave up 4 bases, with 6 bases separating them. This CDR3 spans 11 amino acids. In germline, CDR1 is DFQATT, CDR2 SNEGSKA (reference sequence).

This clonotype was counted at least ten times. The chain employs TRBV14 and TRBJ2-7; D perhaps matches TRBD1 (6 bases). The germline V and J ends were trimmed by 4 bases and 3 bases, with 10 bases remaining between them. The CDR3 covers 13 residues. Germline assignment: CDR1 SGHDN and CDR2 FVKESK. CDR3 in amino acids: CASSLDRYYEQYF. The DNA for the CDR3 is TGTGCCAGCAGCCTCGACAGGTACTACGAGCAGTACTTC.

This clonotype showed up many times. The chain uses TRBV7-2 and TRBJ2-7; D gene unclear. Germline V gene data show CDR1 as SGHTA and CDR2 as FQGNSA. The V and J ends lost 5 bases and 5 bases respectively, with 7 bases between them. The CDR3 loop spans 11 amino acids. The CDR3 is CASSPRDEQYF. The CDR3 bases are TGTGCCAGCAGCCCCCGTGACGAGCAGTACTTC.

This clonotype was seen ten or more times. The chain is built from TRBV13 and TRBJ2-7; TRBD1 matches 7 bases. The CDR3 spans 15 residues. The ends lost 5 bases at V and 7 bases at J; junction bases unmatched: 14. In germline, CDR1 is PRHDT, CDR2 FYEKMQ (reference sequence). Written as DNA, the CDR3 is TGTGCCAGCAGCGGTCAGGGGACAGACTACGTTGAGCAGTACTTC. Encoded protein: CASSGQGTDYVEQYF. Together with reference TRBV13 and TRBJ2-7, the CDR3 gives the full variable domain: AAGVIQSPRHLIKEKRETATLKCYPIPRHDTVYWYQQGPGQDPQFLISFYEKMQSDKGSIPDRFSAQQFSDYHSELNMSSLELGDSALYFCASSGQGTDYVEQYFGPGTRLTVT.

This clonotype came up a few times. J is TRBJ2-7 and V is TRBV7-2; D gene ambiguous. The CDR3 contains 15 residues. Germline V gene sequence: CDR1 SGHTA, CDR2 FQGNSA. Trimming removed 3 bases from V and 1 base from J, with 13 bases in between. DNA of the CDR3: TGTGCCAGCAGCTTGTCGCCGTTAGGGTCCTACGAGCAGTACTTC. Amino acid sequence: CASSLSPLGSYEQYF.

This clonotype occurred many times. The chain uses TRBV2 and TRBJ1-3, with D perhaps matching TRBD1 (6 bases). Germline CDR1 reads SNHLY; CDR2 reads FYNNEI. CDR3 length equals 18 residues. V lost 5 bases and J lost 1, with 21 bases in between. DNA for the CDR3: TGTGCCAGCAGTCGACAGGTTTCGGATTTTAAGTCTGGAAACACCATATATTTT. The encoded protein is CASSRQVSDFKSGNTIYF.

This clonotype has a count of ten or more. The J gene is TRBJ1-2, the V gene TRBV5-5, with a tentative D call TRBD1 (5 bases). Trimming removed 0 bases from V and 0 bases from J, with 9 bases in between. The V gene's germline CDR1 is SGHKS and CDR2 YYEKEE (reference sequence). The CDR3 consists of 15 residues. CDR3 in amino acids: CASSLAAGANYGYTF. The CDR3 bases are TGTGCCAGCAGCTTGGCCGCGGGGGCTAACTATGGCTACACCTTC.

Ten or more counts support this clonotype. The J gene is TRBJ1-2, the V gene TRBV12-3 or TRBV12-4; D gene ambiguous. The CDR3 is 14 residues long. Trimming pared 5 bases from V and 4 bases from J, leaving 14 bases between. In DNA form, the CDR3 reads TGTGCCAGCAGTCCGCTAGAAGGACGCTATGGCTACACCTTC. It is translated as CASSPLEGRYGYTF.

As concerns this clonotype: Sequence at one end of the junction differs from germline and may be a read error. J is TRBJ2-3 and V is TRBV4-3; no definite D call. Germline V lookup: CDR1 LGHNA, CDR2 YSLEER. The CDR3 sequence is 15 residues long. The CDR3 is CASRQVPGSTDTQYF. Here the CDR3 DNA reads TGCGCCAGCAGACAAGTACCAGGCAGCACAGATACGCAGTATTTT.

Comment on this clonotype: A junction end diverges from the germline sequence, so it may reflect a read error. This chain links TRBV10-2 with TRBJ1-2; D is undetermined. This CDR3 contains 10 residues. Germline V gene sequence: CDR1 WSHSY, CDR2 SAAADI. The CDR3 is CASSESGYSF. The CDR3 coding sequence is TGCGCCAGCAGTGAGTCAGGGTACTCCTTC.

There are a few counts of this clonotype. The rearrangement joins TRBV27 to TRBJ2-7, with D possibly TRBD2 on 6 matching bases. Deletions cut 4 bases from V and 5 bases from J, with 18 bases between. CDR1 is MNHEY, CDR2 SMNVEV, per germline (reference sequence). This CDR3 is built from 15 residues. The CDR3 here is CASSSFAGTTDEQYF. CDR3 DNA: TGTGCCAGCAGTTCCTTCGCGGGAACGACCGACGAGCAGTACTTC.